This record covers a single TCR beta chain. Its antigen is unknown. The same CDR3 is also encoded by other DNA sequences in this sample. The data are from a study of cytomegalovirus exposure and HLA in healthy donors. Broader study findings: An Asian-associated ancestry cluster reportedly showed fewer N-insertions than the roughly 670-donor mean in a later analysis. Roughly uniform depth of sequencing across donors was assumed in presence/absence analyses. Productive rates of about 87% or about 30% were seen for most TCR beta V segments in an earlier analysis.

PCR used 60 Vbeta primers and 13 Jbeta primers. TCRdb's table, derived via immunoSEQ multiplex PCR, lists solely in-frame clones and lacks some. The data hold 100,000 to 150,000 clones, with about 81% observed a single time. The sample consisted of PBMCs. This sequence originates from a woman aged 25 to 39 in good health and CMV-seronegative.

CDR3 in DNA: TGTGCCAGCAGCCCGTCGAGACTCGCGGTTTCCTACGAGCAGTACTTC. Residues: CASSPSRLAVSYEQYF. The rearrangement uses TRBV7-2 and TRBJ2-7; no clear D gene. This CDR3 comprises 16 residues. Germline values: CDR1 SGHTA, CDR2 FQGNSA. V was trimmed by 5 bases and J by 1 base, leaving 18 bases between them.